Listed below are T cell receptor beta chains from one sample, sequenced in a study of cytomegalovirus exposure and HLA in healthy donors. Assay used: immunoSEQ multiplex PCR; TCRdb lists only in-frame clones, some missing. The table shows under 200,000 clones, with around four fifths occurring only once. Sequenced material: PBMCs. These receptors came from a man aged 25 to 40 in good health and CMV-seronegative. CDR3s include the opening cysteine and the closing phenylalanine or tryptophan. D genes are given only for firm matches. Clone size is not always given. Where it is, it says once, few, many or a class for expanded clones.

TGTGCCATCAGTGCGCCGGGACAGGTTTCAGATACGCAGTATTTT	CAISAPGQVSDTQYF	TRBD1	TRBV10-3	TRBJ2-3	NA
TGTGCCAGCAGCTTAAAGCGGGGGGAATACAATGAGCAGTTCTTC	CASSLKRGEYNEQFF	TRBD2	TRBV7-3	TRBJ2-1	NA
TGTGCCAGCAGCCGGAGAGATACGCAGTATTTT	CASSRRDTQYF	NA	TRBV5-6	TRBJ2-3	NA
TGTGCCAGCAGCCAGCTAGCGGGCCCTCCCTACAATGAGCAGTTCTTC	CASSQLAGPPYNEQFF	TRBD2	TRBV14	TRBJ2-1	NA
TGTGCCAGCAGCCAATTCCCCGGCGGGTTCCAAGAGACCCAGTACTTC	CASSQFPGGFQETQYF	NA	TRBV14	TRBJ2-5	NA
TGTGCCAGCAGCCCCCGGGACAGGGATATCGGCTATGGCTACACCTTC	CASSPRDRDIGYGYTF	TRBD1	TRBV5-4	TRBJ1-2	NA
TGTGCCTGGAGTCTCCTCCGTGGCGGCTACACCTTC	CAWSLLRGGYTF	NA	TRBV30	TRBJ1-2	NA
TGTGCCAGCAGTGATCACAGTCTATACACTGAAGCTTTCTTT	CASSDHSLYTEAFF	NA	TRBV2	TRBJ1-1	NA
TGTGCCACGGCAGTCGTAGCGCATCAGCCCCAGCATTTT	CATAVVAHQPQHF	NA	TRBV6-1	TRBJ1-5	NA
TGTGCCAGCAGCCCTCAGGGGGCAGTTTACCTCAATGAGCAGTTCTTC	CASSPQGAVYLNEQFF	TRBD1	TRBV7-3	TRBJ2-1	NA
TGTGCCAGCAGTGAACGAAAAGCGGGAGGTAGGGGAGAGACCCAGTACTTC	CASSERKAGGRGETQYF	TRBD2	TRBV27	TRBJ2-5	NA
TGCGCCAGCAGGGAAATCGGGACCTACGAGCAGTACTTC	CASREIGTYEQYF	NA	TRBV10-2	TRBJ2-7	NA
TGCAGCGGTACAGGGGGCGCGGAGACCCAGTACTTC	CSGTGGAETQYF	TRBD1	TRBV29-1	TRBJ2-5	once
TGTGCCAGCAGAGACGGCCGGGATAACAATGAGCAGTTCTTC	CASRDGRDNNEQFF	NA	TRBV27	TRBJ2-1	once
TGTGCCAGCAGCTTGTTAGGAAAGCCAGGGAATTCACCCCTCCACTTT	CASSLLGKPGNSPLHF	NA	TRBV5-6	TRBJ1-6	NA
TGTGCCAGCAGCCAAGATGAGGTTAGGGGTGAAAAACTGTTTTTT	CASSQDEVRGEKLFF	NA	TRBV21-1	TRBJ1-4	once
TGCAGCGTTGATACAGGGGCAGCGAACACTGAAGCTTTCTTT	CSVDTGAANTEAFF	TRBD1	TRBV29-1	TRBJ1-1	once
TGCGCCAGCAGCCAAGAACTCGGCAGGGTGCTGTTTTTT	CASSQELGRVLFF	NA	TRBV4-3	TRBJ2-2	NA
TGTGCCAGCAAAGGTCGGGGGGCCGGGGAGACCCAGTACTTC	CASKGRGAGETQYF	NA	TRBV2	TRBJ2-5	NA
TGTGCCAGCAGTCAGGACAGGGAATGGGAGACCCAGTACTTC	CASSQDREWETQYF	TRBD1	TRBV6-6	TRBJ2-5	NA
TGTGCCAGCTGCCAAGGGGTGGCGACACCAGAAGGTCAAAAAGCTTTCTTT	CASCQGVATPEGQKAFF	NA	TRBV5-6	TRBJ1-1	NA
TGCGCCAGCAGCCCCGCGGGAGCCGCGAACACCGGGGAGCTGTTTTTT	CASSPAGAANTGELFF	TRBD2	TRBV4-3	TRBJ2-2	NA
TGTGCCAGCAGCGTGGGGGGACTTGTCTATCAGCCCCAGCATTTT	CASSVGGLVYQPQHF	NA	TRBV9	TRBJ1-5	NA
TGTGCCAGCAGTTTATTGGGGATAAGACAGGGGGCAAATGGCTACACCTTC	CASSLLGIRQGANGYTF	TRBD1	TRBV28	TRBJ1-2	NA
TGTGCCAGTAACGAAAACAGTCCGGCGAACACTGAAGCTTTCTTT	CASNENSPANTEAFF	NA	TRBV19	TRBJ1-1	NA
TGTGCCACCAGCAGGGCAGGGGGCGCTGATCAGCCCCAGCATTTT	CATSRAGGADQPQHF	TRBD1	TRBV2	TRBJ1-5	NA
TGTGCCAGCAGTGACTTCAGCGGGCGCGAGCAGTTCTTC	CASSDFSGREQFF	NA	TRBV6-4	TRBJ2-1	NA
TGTGCCAGCAGCAGGGGAAGAGCAACTAATGAAAAACTGTTTTTT	CASSRGRATNEKLFF	NA	TRBV5-4	TRBJ1-4	NA
TGTGCCAGCAACTCGAATCAGGGGGGCACAGATACGCAGTATTTT	CASNSNQGGTDTQYF	TRBD1	TRBV9	TRBJ2-3	NA
TGTGCCAGCAGCGGACGACAGGGGGCTGATTCACCCCTCCACTTT	CASSGRQGADSPLHF	TRBD1	TRBV7-2	TRBJ1-6	NA
TGCGCCAGCAGCCATTTCTCTAAAAACACTGAAGCTTTCTTT	CASSHFSKNTEAFF	NA	TRBV4-3	TRBJ1-1	NA
TGTGCCAGCAGTTTACCCCCGACAGGGACCTATGGCTACACCTTC	CASSLPPTGTYGYTF	TRBD1	TRBV28	TRBJ1-2	NA
TGTGCCAGGACGGGTAGCGGGGGGTGGACCGGGGAGCTGTTTTTT	CARTGSGGWTGELFF	TRBD2	TRBV6-1	TRBJ2-2	NA
TGTGCCAGCAGCGGGACTAGCGGGATCGATGAGCAGTTCTTC	CASSGTSGIDEQFF	TRBD2	TRBV14	TRBJ2-1	NA
TGCGCCAGCAGCAAACAGGAGCCATACAATGAGCAGTTCTTC	CASSKQEPYNEQFF	NA	TRBV5-1	TRBJ2-1	few
TGTGCCAGCAGCTTAGCGCTTGCGGGGGCCTACGAGCAGTACTTC	CASSLALAGAYEQYF	TRBD2	TRBV7-2	TRBJ2-7	NA
TGTGCCTGGAGTTTAGCGGGGGGGACAGATACGCAGTATTTT	CAWSLAGGTDTQYF	TRBD2	TRBV30	TRBJ2-3	NA
TGTGCCAGAAGCTTGGTCGGACAGTCGACCTATGGCTACACCTTC	CARSLVGQSTYGYTF	NA	TRBV5-3	TRBJ1-2	NA
TGTGCCAGCAGCCCGGGGGGTCTCACAGATACGCAGTATTTT	CASSPGGLTDTQYF	TRBD2	TRBV7-9	TRBJ2-3	NA
TGTGCCAGCAGCCCACGGCTAGCGGGAGTAGGCGAGCAGTACTTC	CASSPRLAGVGEQYF	TRBD2	TRBV5-4	TRBJ2-7	once
TGTGCCTGGACTAGCGGGGGGTTAACAGATACGCAGTATTTT	CAWTSGGLTDTQYF	TRBD2	TRBV30	TRBJ2-3	NA
TGTGCCACCCGGGCGGGGGGGGGCCTGGAGCAGTACTTC	CATRAGGGLEQYF	TRBD2	TRBV15	TRBJ2-7	NA
TGTGCCAGCAGCCCGCTGCAGGGGGCCGGCTACCCCGGGGCCAACGTCCTGACTTTC	CASSPLQGAGYPGANVLTF	TRBD1	TRBV4-2	TRBJ2-6	NA
TGTGCCAGCAGCCGATTGACAGGGGCGAGGGAGACCCAGTACTTC	CASSRLTGARETQYF	TRBD1	TRBV7-9	TRBJ2-5	NA
TGCGCCAGCAGCCGGGCTCGAGGACAGGCGAACACTGAAGCTTTCTTT	CASSRARGQANTEAFF	TRBD1	TRBV4-3	TRBJ1-1	NA
TGCGCCAGCAGAGGACAGGGGGACTACGAGCAGTACTTC	CASRGQGDYEQYF	TRBD1	TRBV10-2	TRBJ2-7	NA
TGTGCCAGCAGCGCCCGGGACAGGGGGTTGTACACTGAAGCTTTCTTT	CASSARDRGLYTEAFF	TRBD1	TRBV5-6	TRBJ1-1	NA
TGCGCCAGCAGCGCGGACAGTCAAGAGACCCAGTACTTC	CASSADSQETQYF	NA	TRBV5-1	TRBJ2-5	NA
TGTGCCAGCAGCCCCGAGACAGGGAACTATGGCTACACCTTC	CASSPETGNYGYTF	TRBD1	TRBV7-9	TRBJ1-2	NA